The rows below give T cell receptor beta chains drawn from one sample of a study of a mutant IDH1 vaccine in newly diagnosed glioma. Profiling relied on immunoSEQ multiplex PCR, and the TCRdb table lists in-frame clones only, not all of them. The profile shows about 40,000 clones, roughly 84% of them singletons. Antigens for these TCRs are unknown. Source: PBMCs, taken from a glioma patient whose treatment included an IDH1 peptide vaccine. The receptors originated from a man aged 40-49 years with glioma. Both conserved end residues are part of each CDR3. Fields, in order: D gene, clone size, V gene, J gene, CDR3 protein, CDR3 DNA. D genes are given only for firm matches. Clone sizes are given selectively: once, few, many, or a class where the clone is expanded.

D: .; size: .; V: TRBV7-3; J: TRBJ2-5; CDR3: CASSSRGRMETQYF; DNA: TGTGCCAGCAGCTCCCGGGGGAGGATGGAGACCCAGTACTTC
D: .; size: once; V: TRBV9; J: TRBJ2-5; CDR3: CASSVGWEGETQYF; DNA: TGTGCCAGCAGCGTAGGATGGGAAGGGGAGACCCAGTACTTC
D: TRBD2; size: .; V: TRBV4-1; J: TRBJ2-7; CDR3: CASSQAGTSGSYEQYF; DNA: TGCGCCAGCAGCCAGGCGGGGACTAGCGGGTCCTACGAGCAGTACTTC
D: .; size: .; V: TRBV7-8; J: TRBJ1-5; CDR3: CASSSSEGPNQPQHF; DNA: TGTGCCAGCAGCTCTTCAGAGGGGCCCAATCAGCCCCAGCATTTT
D: TRBD1; size: few; V: TRBV19; J: TRBJ2-5; CDR3: CASSITGGSYQETQYF; DNA: TGTGCCAGTAGTATAACAGGGGGATCGTACCAAGAGACCCAGTACTTC
D: TRBD1; size: .; V: TRBV5-1; J: TRBJ2-5; CDR3: CASSPNSDGTAQETQYF; DNA: TGCGCCAGCAGCCCCAACTCTGACGGGACAGCACAAGAGACCCAGTACTTC
D: TRBD1; size: .; V: TRBV19; J: TRBJ1-2; CDR3: CASRPQGAGGYTF; DNA: TGTGCCAGTAGGCCACAGGGGGCCGGCGGCTACACCTTC
D: .; size: .; V: TRBV28; J: TRBJ1-1; CDR3: CASSIIGGGMNTEAFF; DNA: TGTGCCAGCAGTATCATAGGGGGGGGTATGAACACTGAAGCTTTCTTT
D: .; size: .; V: TRBV6-8; J: TRBJ1-2; CDR3: CASGFPKGYTF; DNA: TGTGCCAGCGGCTTTCCCAAGGGCTACACCTTC
D: .; size: .; V: TRBV9; J: TRBJ2-4; CDR3: CASSVGLAKNIQYF; DNA: TGTGCCAGCAGCGTAGGGCTAGCCAAAAACATTCAGTACTTC
D: .; size: .; V: TRBV4-3; J: TRBJ2-7; CDR3: CASSQDPGVGYEQYF; DNA: TGCGCCAGCAGCCAAGATCCCGGGGTGGGCTACGAGCAGTACTTC
D: .; size: .; V: TRBV2; J: TRBJ2-7; CDR3: CASSELGHPAYEQYF; DNA: TGTGCCAGCAGTGAACTAGGGCATCCAGCCTACGAGCAGTACTTC
D: .; size: .; V: TRBV7-9; J: TRBJ2-7; CDR3: CASSPIELYEQYF; DNA: TGTGCCAGCAGCCCGATCGAGCTTTACGAGCAGTACTTC
D: .; size: .; V: TRBV10-3; J: TRBJ1-2; CDR3: CAISESVTGLYGYTF; DNA: TGTGCCATCAGTGAGTCGGTGACAGGTCTCTATGGCTACACCTTC
D: .; size: .; V: TRBV5-6; J: TRBJ2-1; CDR3: CASSYIAGYSYNEQFF; DNA: TGTGCCAGCAGCTACATTGCAGGATACTCCTACAATGAGCAGTTCTTC
D: .; size: .; V: TRBV6-5; J: TRBJ2-7; CDR3: CASSPRGPPTYEQYF; DNA: TGTGCCAGCAGCCCCAGGGGTCCCCCGACGTACGAGCAGTACTTC
D: .; size: .; V: TRBV19; J: TRBJ1-1; CDR3: CASSFSRGEAFF; DNA: TGTGCCAGTAGTTTCTCGAGGGGTGAAGCTTTCTTT
D: TRBD2; size: .; V: TRBV5-8; J: TRBJ2-3; CDR3: CASSPGTSTYQTDTQYF; DNA: TGTGCCAGCAGCCCCGGGACTAGTACATATCAGACAGATACGCAGTATTTT
D: TRBD1; size: .; V: TRBV13; J: TRBJ1-1; CDR3: CASSSTGGDEAFF; DNA: TGTGCCAGCAGCTCCACAGGGGGCGACGAAGCTTTCTTT
D: .; size: .; V: TRBV7-2; J: TRBJ1-5; CDR3: CASSLDRDQPQHF; DNA: TGTGCCAGCAGCTTAGACAGGGATCAGCCCCAGCATTTT
D: .; size: .; V: TRBV5-1; J: TRBJ1-5; CDR3: CASSLKGDSNQPQHF; DNA: TGCGCCAGCAGCTTGAAGGGGGATAGCAATCAGCCCCAGCATTTT
D: TRBD2; size: .; V: TRBV7-2; J: TRBJ2-2; CDR3: CASSFKRASGNTGELFF; DNA: TGTGCCAGCAGCTTCAAACGGGCTAGCGGGAACACCGGGGAGCTGTTTTTT
D: TRBD2; size: .; V: TRBV7-2; J: TRBJ2-1; CDR3: CASRSAGGGNEQFF; DNA: TGTGCCAGCAGGTCAGCGGGAGGAGGAAATGAGCAGTTCTTC
D: .; size: .; V: TRBV19; J: TRBJ2-7; CDR3: CASSMVAEAYEQYF; DNA: TGTGCCAGTAGTATGGTGGCGGAGGCCTACGAGCAGTACTTC
D: .; size: .; V: TRBV20-1; J: TRBJ1-2; CDR3: CSASYGYTF; DNA: TGCAGTGCTTCCTATGGCTACACCTTC
D: TRBD2; size: .; V: TRBV6-6; J: TRBJ2-3; CDR3: CASSPAGERTDTQYF; DNA: TGTGCCAGCAGTCCAGCGGGAGAGCGAACAGATACGCAGTATTTT
D: TRBD2; size: .; V: TRBV5-1; J: TRBJ2-3; CDR3: CASNGLAGVGTDTQYF; DNA: TGCGCCAGTAACGGACTAGCGGGAGTTGGCACAGATACGCAGTATTTT
D: TRBD2; size: .; V: TRBV11-2; J: TRBJ2-2; CDR3: CASSLGLPNTGELFF; DNA: TGTGCCAGCAGCTTGGGACTACCGAACACCGGGGAGCTGTTTTTT
D: .; size: .; V: TRBV6-1; J: TRBJ1-5; CDR3: CASSEGQVLPQHF; DNA: TGTGCCAGCAGTGAAGGTCAGGTATTGCCCCAGCATTTT
D: .; size: few; V: TRBV7-9; J: TRBJ1-1; CDR3: CASSLRLWDTNMNTEAFF; DNA: TGTGCCAGCAGCTTAAGATTATGGGACACAAACATGAACACTGAAGCTTTCTTT
D: .; size: once; V: TRBV5-8; J: TRBJ2-2; CDR3: CASSLRTANTGELFF; DNA: TGTGCCAGCAGCTTAAGAACAGCCAACACCGGGGAGCTGTTTTTT
D: TRBD2; size: few; V: TRBV5-4; J: TRBJ2-1; CDR3: CASSQGLAGGNEQFF; DNA: TGTGCCAGCAGCCAGGGACTAGCGGGAGGAAATGAGCAGTTCTTC
D: .; size: .; V: TRBV28; J: TRBJ2-5; CDR3: CAGSESQETQYF; DNA: TGTGCCGGTAGCGAATCTCAAGAGACCCAGTACTTC
D: .; size: .; V: TRBV19; J: TRBJ2-7; CDR3: CASSAAGDPKIYEQYF; DNA: TGTGCCAGTAGTGCGGCAGGGGACCCAAAGATCTACGAGCAGTACTTC
D: .; size: .; V: TRBV4-1; J: TRBJ1-2; CDR3: CASSQVLGDGGYGYTF; DNA: TGCGCCAGCAGCCAAGTGCTTGGCGATGGGGGCTATGGCTACACCTTC
D: .; size: .; V: TRBV2; J: TRBJ2-1; CDR3: CASSQRTGTIEQFF; DNA: TGTGCCAGCAGCCAACGGACAGGGACTATCGAGCAGTTCTTC
D: .; size: .; V: TRBV2; J: TRBJ2-5; CDR3: CASSWAGNYQETQYF; DNA: TGTGCCAGCAGCTGGGCAGGGAACTACCAAGAGACCCAGTACTTC
D: .; size: .; V: TRBV7-2; J: TRBJ2-3; CDR3: CASSPRVTDTQYF; DNA: TGTGCCTCCTCCCCCAGGGTTACAGATACGCAGTATTTT
D: TRBD1; size: .; V: TRBV4-2; J: TRBJ1-4; CDR3: CASSQELGQGSEKLFF; DNA: TGTGCCAGCAGCCAAGAGCTGGGACAGGGTAGTGAAAAACTGTTTTTT